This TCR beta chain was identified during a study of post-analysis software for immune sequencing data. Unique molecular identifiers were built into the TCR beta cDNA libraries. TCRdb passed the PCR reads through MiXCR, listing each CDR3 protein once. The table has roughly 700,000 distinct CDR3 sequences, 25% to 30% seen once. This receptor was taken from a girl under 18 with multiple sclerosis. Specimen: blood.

The CDR3 nucleotides are TGTGCCAGCAGCCGGGGTGGGGACGGCTCTCTCGAGCAGTACTTC. Translating it yields CASSRGGDGSLEQYF. The rearrangement joins TRBV7-2 to TRBJ2-5, with D perhaps being TRBD1 or TRBD2 (5 bases each). The end of the DNA is better explained by TRBJ2-7, so the J call may be wrong. CDR1 and CDR2 from the germline V gene are SGHTA and FQGNSA. The CDR3 is 15 residues long.